The TCR beta chain under discussion was sequenced for a study of blood T cell repertoires in COVID-19. The age range of participants was 18 to 89 years, with residence in fewer than 25 US areas. The table came from immunoSEQ multiplex PCR; TCRdb's copy has only in-frame clones and leaves some out. The sample has 50,000 to 70,000 clones; roughly 70% are singletons. The CDR3 is made up of 16 amino acids. This clone was seen only a few times. The sample taken for sequencing was PBMCs or T cells enriched from blood (not recorded which). This clonotype was obtained from a woman aged 60 to 75 who had been exposed to COVID-19. This chain links TRBV21-1 with TRBJ2-1; TRBD2 was called by the table and not checked on the DNA. TRBV21-1 is a known pseudogene. The CDR3 DNA reads TGTGCCAGCAGCGCACAGGGACTAGCGGTCTCTTATGAGCAGTTCTTC. This codes for CASSAQGLAVSYEQFF.